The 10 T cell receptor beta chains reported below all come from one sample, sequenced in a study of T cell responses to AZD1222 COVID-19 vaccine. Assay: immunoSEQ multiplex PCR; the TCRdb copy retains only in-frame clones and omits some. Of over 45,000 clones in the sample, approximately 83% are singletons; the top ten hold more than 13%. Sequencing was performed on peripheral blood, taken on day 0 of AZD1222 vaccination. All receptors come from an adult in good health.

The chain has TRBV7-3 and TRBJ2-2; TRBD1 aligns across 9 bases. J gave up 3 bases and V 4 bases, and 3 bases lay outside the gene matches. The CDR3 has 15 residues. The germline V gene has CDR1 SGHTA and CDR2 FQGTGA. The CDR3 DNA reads TGTGCCAGCAGCTCGACAGGGGGAGACACCGGGGAGCTGTTTTTT. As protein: CASSSTGGDTGELFF.

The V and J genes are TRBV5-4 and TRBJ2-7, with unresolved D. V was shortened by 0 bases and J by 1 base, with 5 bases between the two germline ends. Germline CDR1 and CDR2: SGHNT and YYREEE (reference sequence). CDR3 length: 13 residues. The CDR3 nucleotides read TGTGCCAGCAGCTTGGTGGGATCCTACGAGCAGTACTTC. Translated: CASSLVGSYEQYF.

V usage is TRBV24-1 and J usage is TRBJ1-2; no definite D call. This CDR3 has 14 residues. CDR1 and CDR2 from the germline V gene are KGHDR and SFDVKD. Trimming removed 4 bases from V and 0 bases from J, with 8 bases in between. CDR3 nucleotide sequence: TGTGCCACCAGTGACCCACAGTCTAACTATGGCTACACCTTC. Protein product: CATSDPQSNYGYTF.

CDR3 sequence reads: CASSILGVMGAEAFF. The CDR3 DNA reads as TGTGCCAGCAGTATACTGGGGGTGATGGGTGCTGAAGCTTTCTTT. The rearrangement joins TRBV27 to TRBJ1-1; D is possibly TRBD1 (5 bases). Trimming pared 5 bases from V and 6 bases from J, leaving 19 bases between. Per the germline V gene, CDR1 is MNHEY and CDR2 is SMNVEV (reference sequence). This CDR3 contains 15 residues.

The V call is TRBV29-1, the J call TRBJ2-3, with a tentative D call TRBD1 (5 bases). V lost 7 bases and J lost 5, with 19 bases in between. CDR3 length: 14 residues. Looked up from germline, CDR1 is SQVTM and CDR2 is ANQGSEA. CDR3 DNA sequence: TGCAGCGCCCCAGGGCGTGGGGTTGAAGATACGCAGTATTTT. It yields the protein CSAPGRGVEDTQYF.

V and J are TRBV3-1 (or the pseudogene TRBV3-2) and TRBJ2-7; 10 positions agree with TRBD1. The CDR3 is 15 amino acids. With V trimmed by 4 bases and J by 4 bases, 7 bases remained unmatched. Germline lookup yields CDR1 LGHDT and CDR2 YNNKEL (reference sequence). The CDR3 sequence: CASSLIPGQGYEQYF. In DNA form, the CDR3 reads TGTGCCAGCAGCCTAATACCGGGACAGGGGTACGAGCAGTACTTC.

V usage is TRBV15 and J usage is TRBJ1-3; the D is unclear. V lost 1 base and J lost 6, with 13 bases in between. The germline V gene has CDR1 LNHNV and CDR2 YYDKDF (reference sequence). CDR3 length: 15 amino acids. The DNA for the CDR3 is TGTGCCACCAGCAGAGCTTTCGGGGTAGCAAACACCATATATTTT. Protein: CATSRAFGVANTIYF.

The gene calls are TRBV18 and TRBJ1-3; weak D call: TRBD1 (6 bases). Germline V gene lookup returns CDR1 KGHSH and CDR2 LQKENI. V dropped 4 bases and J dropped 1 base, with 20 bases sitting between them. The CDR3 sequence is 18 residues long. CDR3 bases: TGTGCCAGCTCACAAACCACCAGGGGAACGGAGTCTGGAAACACCATATATTTT. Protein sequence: CASSQTTRGTESGNTIYF.

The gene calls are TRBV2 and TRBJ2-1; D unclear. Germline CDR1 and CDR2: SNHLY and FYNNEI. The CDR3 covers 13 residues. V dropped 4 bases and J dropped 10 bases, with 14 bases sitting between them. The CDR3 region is CASSVPFTREQFF. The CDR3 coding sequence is TGTGCCAGCAGTGTACCATTCACGAGGGAGCAGTTCTTC.

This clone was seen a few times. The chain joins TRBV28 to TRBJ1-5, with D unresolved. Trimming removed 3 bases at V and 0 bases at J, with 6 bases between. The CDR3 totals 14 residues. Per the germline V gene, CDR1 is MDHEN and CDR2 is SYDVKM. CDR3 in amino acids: CASSLYGSNQPQHF. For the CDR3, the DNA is TGTGCCAGCAGTTTGTACGGTAGCAATCAGCCCCAGCATTTT.